Presented here are 20 T cell receptor beta chains from one specimen sequenced in a study of cytomegalovirus exposure and HLA in healthy donors. The primer mix had 60 Vbeta and 13 Jbeta primers. TCRdb keeps only in-frame clones here, not all; method: immunoSEQ multiplex PCR. The sample records just over 150,000 clones, around 80% being singletons. Sequencing input: PBMCs. The source of these receptors is a male donor in good health and CMV-seropositive.

This sequence joins TRBV29-1 and TRBJ1-4; tentatively, D is TRBD1 (5 bases). V dropped 4 bases and J dropped 0 bases, with 6 bases sitting between them. This CDR3 is 13 amino acids long. Per the germline V gene, CDR1 is SQVTM and CDR2 is ANQGSEA. CDR3 DNA sequence: TGCAGCGTTGGGGGGGCAACTAATGAAAAACTGTTTTTT. Protein product: CSVGGATNEKLFF. Using reference TRBV29-1 and TRBJ1-4 for the parts outside the CDR3, the full variable domain is SAVISQKPSRDICQRGTSLTIQCQVDSQVTMMFWYRQQPGQSLTLIATANQGSEATYESGFVIDKFPISRPNLTFSTLTVSNMSPEDSSIYLCSVGGATNEKLFFGSGTQLSVL.

The chain is built from TRBV28 and TRBJ1-1; TRBD1 matches 9 bases. This CDR3 has 21 residues. Per germline, CDR1 MDHEN and CDR2 SYDVKM. Trimming cost V 0 bases and J 8 bases; bases outside gene matches: 25. DNA of the CDR3: TGTGCCAGCAGTTTATGCCCGGTATGGGTTCCGGGACAGGGCCAGAGGTGCGAAGCTTTCTTT. Its protein is CASSLCPVWVPGQGQRCEAFF. Full variable domain (missing parts from reference TRBV28 and TRBJ1-1): DVKVTQSSRYLVKRTGEKVFLECVQDMDHENMFWYRQDPGLGLRLIYFSYDVKMKEKGDIPEGYSVSREKKERFSLILESASTNQTSMYLCASSLCPVWVPGQGQRCEAFFGQGTRLTVV.

The rearrangement uses TRBV30 and TRBJ2-7; 7 bases fit TRBD2. The germline CDR1 and CDR2 sequences are GTSNPN and SVGIG (reference sequence). CDR3 size: 19 residues. Losses at the gene ends were 3 bases for V and 2 bases for J; bases not matched to a gene: 22. The CDR3 region is CAWRALEGSLAGVAYEQYF. The CDR3 DNA sequence: TGTGCCTGGAGAGCCCTGGAGGGCAGTTTGGCGGGAGTCGCCTACGAGCAGTACTTC.

The chain combines TRBV5-8 with TRBJ2-7, with D possibly TRBD2 on 5 matching bases. Germline lookup yields CDR1 SGHTS and CDR2 YDEGEE. The CDR3 is 12 residues long. The V gene lost 3 bases and the J gene lost 3 bases, with 7 bases spanning the gap. Here the CDR3 reads CASSWSGYEQYF. DNA of the CDR3: TGTGCCAGCAGCTGGAGCGGCTACGAGCAGTACTTC.

The V gene is TRBV5-4, the J gene TRBJ2-7, with D tentatively TRBD2 (7 bases). This CDR3 spans 15 amino acids. The ends were cut back, 2 bases at V and 3 bases at J, with 15 bases in the middle. In germline, CDR1 is SGHNT, CDR2 YYREEE (reference sequence). CDR3 protein: CASSFRAGTNYEQYF. The CDR3 nucleotides read TGTGCCAGCAGCTTCCGAGCGGGGACAAACTACGAGCAGTACTTC.

The V gene is TRBV5-1, the J gene TRBJ2-3, with D possibly TRBD1 on 6 matching bases. Germline CDR1 and CDR2: SGHRS and YFSETQ. The V gene lost 0 bases and the J gene lost 4 bases, with 9 bases spanning the gap. The CDR3 loop spans 14 amino acids. The CDR3 sequence is CASSLEKGADTQYF. DNA for the CDR3: TGCGCCAGCAGCTTGGAGAAGGGGGCAGATACGCAGTATTTT.

This rearrangement joins TRBV7-3 to TRBJ2-3; D perhaps matches TRBD1 (6 bases). The germline V and J ends were trimmed by 4 bases and 2 bases, with 10 bases remaining between them. This CDR3 comprises 14 residues. The V gene's germline CDR1 is SGHTA and CDR2 FQGTGA. The CDR3 DNA sequence: TGTGCCAGCAGCTCCGGACAGCTCACAGATACGCAGTATTTT. Amino acids: CASSSGQLTDTQYF.

This clone was counted only a few times. The chain links TRBV6-5 to TRBJ2-5, with D possibly TRBD2 on 5 matching bases. Per germline, CDR1 MNHEY and CDR2 SVGAGI. The V and J ends lost 5 bases and 5 bases respectively, with 12 bases between them. CDR3 size: 13 residues. This chain's CDR3 is CASSNRGPETQYF. CDR3 nucleotides: TGTGCCAGCAGTAACCGGGGTCCGGAGACCCAGTACTTC.

This clone was picked up a small number of times. The V call is TRBV20-1, the J call TRBJ2-5; 7 nucleotides agree with TRBD2. The V segment lost 8 bases and the J segment 5 bases; nucleotides outside the gene matches: 5. The CDR3 has 11 amino acids. CDR1 is DFQATT, CDR2 SNEGSKA, per germline (reference sequence). CDR3 coding DNA: TGCAGTTTCCTAGCGGCGGAGACCCAGTACTTC. This codes for CSFLAAETQYF.

Of note for this clone: The same CDR3 is also encoded by other DNA sequences in this sample. The chain has TRBV27 and TRBJ2-7, with D maybe TRBD2 (5 bases). The V end was cut by 6 bases, the J end by 0 bases, with 12 bases between. Per the germline V gene, CDR1 is MNHEY and CDR2 is SMNVEV (reference sequence). CDR3 length equals 14 residues. DNA for the CDR3: TGTGCCAGCAGCCTCATTGCGGGCTCCTACGAGCAGTACTTC. Amino acid sequence: CASSLIAGSYEQYF.

This chain uses TRBV5-1 with TRBJ1-6; D perhaps matches TRBD1 (6 bases). CDR1 is SGHRS and CDR2 is YFSETQ in the germline V gene. Between the trimmed V and J ends, which lost 0 bases and 5 bases, there was a span of 9 bases. This CDR3 spans 15 amino acids. CDR3 DNA sequence: TGCGCCAGCAGCTTGGCAGCAGGGGATAATTCACCCCTCCACTTT. Protein sequence: CASSLAAGDNSPLHF.

The chain combines TRBV19 with TRBJ1-2, with 8 bases fitting TRBD1. Per germline, CDR1 LNHDA and CDR2 SQIVND (reference sequence). This CDR3 contains 16 residues. The CDR3 nucleotides are TGTGCTTCCCTGGGACAGGCTACGGCCGTTCGAGATGGCTACACCTTC. Its translation is CASLGQATAVRDGYTF.

The gene calls are TRBV27 and TRBJ2-3, with 13 bases identical to TRBD2. After removal of 0 bases from V and 5 bases from J, the junction contained 2 bases not matched to a gene. The germline CDR1 and CDR2 sequences are MNHEY and SMNVEV (reference sequence). CDR3 length: 16 amino acids. For the CDR3, the DNA is TGTGCCAGCAGTTTATCTAGACTAGCGGGAGGAGATACGCAGTATTTT. Translating it yields CASSLSRLAGGDTQYF.

The CDR3 nucleotides are TGTGCCAGTACCCAGTTTCCCCCCACTGAAGCTTTCTTT. It encodes CASTQFPPTEAFF. The V and J genes are TRBV19 and TRBJ1-1; D ambiguous. The germline CDR1 and CDR2 sequences are LNHDA and SQIVND (reference sequence). Trimming shortened V by 7 bases and J by 4 bases, and 13 bases separated the two germline ends. The CDR3 length is 13 residues.

V gene TRBV6-6 combines with J gene TRBJ1-4; D not certain. CDR1 is MNHNY and CDR2 is SVGAGI in the germline V gene (reference sequence). The CDR3 totals 14 residues. Trimming pared 3 bases from V and 5 bases from J, leaving 10 bases between. The CDR3 coding sequence is TGTGCCAGCAGTTATCTAGGTGGGAATGAAAAACTGTTTTTT. Translation: CASSYLGGNEKLFF.

This rearrangement joins TRBV7-2 to TRBJ2-5, with TRBD2 matching over 8 bases. CDR3 size: 13 residues. In germline, CDR1 is SGHTA, CDR2 FQGNSA. V lost 6 bases and J lost 13; bases outside the gene matches: 13. CDR3 nucleotide sequence: TGTGCCAGCAGTTCCTCTATAGCGGGAAGGTTGTACTTC. This translates into CASSSSIAGRLYF.

CDR3 sequence: CASSPTGQGRDTEAFF. As DNA, the CDR3 is TGTGCCAGCTCACCAACGGGACAGGGGAGGGACACTGAAGCTTTCTTT. The rearrangement joins TRBV18 to TRBJ1-1, with 10 bases fitting TRBD1. CDR3 length equals 16 residues. Germline-derived CDR1 and CDR2 are KGHSH and LQKENI. J lost 3 bases, V lost 2 bases, and 6 bases had no gene match.

This clone was observed a handful of times. This chain uses TRBV6-6 with TRBJ1-5, with 11 nucleotides matching TRBD1. CDR1 and CDR2 from the germline V gene are MNHNY and SVGAGI (reference sequence). J was trimmed by 6 bases and V by 7 bases; bases with no gene match: 8. The CDR3 consists of 15 residues. CDR3 coding DNA: TGTGCCAGCACCCACGACGGGACAGGGGGTCAGCCCCAGCATTTT. Residues: CASTHDGTGGQPQHF.

The CDR3 spells CASSEEGVSSYEQYF. The CDR3 region has the DNA TGTGCCAGCAGTGAAGAGGGGGTAAGCTCCTACGAGCAGTACTTC. The V and J genes are TRBV6-1 and TRBJ2-7; TRBD1 might be the D (6 bases). This CDR3 is 15 amino acids long. Germline values: CDR1 MNHNS, CDR2 SASEGT. Trimming stripped 1 base from V and 0 bases from J, with 10 bases between.

V and J are TRBV14 and TRBJ2-1, with D maybe TRBD1 (6 bases). The V end lost 4 bases, the J end lost 3 bases, and 25 bases lay between the germline ends. The length of the CDR3 is 19 residues. Germline V gene lookup returns CDR1 SGHDN and CDR2 FVKESK. CDR3 coding DNA: TGTGCCAGCAGCCCTACGTTGAGGGGGTCCGACCGAGGCTACAATGAGCAGTTCTTC. Its translation is CASSPTLRGSDRGYNEQFF.